Below are 26 T cell receptor beta chains sequenced from a single sample in a study of regulatory T cells in long-lasting Graves disease. Libraries of TCR beta came from iRepertoire HTBI primers plus Arm-PCR of CDR3 regions. In TCRdb, the multiplex PCR reads were re-called with MiXCR into one record per CDR3 protein. The profile covers a few hundred thousand distinct CDR3 sequences, with roughly 20% appearing a single time and around 30% taken by the ten largest. Sample time point: persistent/refractory GD, antithyroid drugs over 5 years with positive TRAb. The TCR library was made from RNA extracted from PBMCs. Sample: peripheral blood mononuclear cells (PBMCs), taken when the disease was refractory, from a patient treated with antithyroid drugs. All receptors derive from a woman aged 40 to 50 with Graves disease.

This clonotype appeared many times. The V and J genes are TRBV7-6 and TRBJ1-4; no clear D. The CDR3 has 17 amino acids. Germline V gene data show CDR1 as SGHVS and CDR2 as FNYEAQ. The V gene lost 5 bases and the J gene lost 0 bases, with 16 bases spanning the gap. The CDR3: CASSLWTGVATNEKLFF. CDR3 DNA: TGTGCCAGCAGCCTATGGACGGGTGTTGCAACTAATGAAAAACTGTTTTTT.

Points on this clonotype: This may come from a read error, since a much larger clone is one base off. J is TRBJ2-7 and V is TRBV6-6; D is perhaps TRBD1 (5 bases). CDR1 is MNHNY and CDR2 is SVGAGI in the germline V gene (reference sequence). The CDR3 is 15 amino acids. Trimming cost V 0 bases and J 4 bases, with 13 bases left between them. Here the CDR3 DNA reads TGTGCCAGCAGTTACTCGGTCGCAGGGATTTACGAGCAGTACTTC. Protein product: CASSYSVAGIYEQYF.

The chain carries TRBV25-1 and TRBJ2-1; 11 nucleotides line up with TRBD2. With 7 bases clipped from V and 4 bases from J, the junction kept 3 bases outside the gene matches. The germline V gene has CDR1 MGHDK and CDR2 SYGVNS. The CDR3 runs 14 residues. CDR3 protein: CASNSGRGYNEQFF. Written as DNA, the CDR3 is TGTGCCAGCAATAGCGGGAGGGGTTACAATGAGCAGTTCTTC.

This clonotype was detected only a few times. This chain uses TRBV20-1 with TRBJ2-6; 7 bases agree with TRBD2. Germline V gene sequence: CDR1 DFQATT, CDR2 SNEGSKA (reference sequence). With 7 bases clipped from V and 4 bases from J, the junction kept 16 bases outside the gene matches. The CDR3 extends over 17 amino acids. Written as DNA, the CDR3 is TGCAGTGGTCTGAATCGAGAAGGGAGGGCGGGGGCCAACGTCCTGACTTTC. It is translated as CSGLNREGRAGANVLTF.

This clonotype was detected only once. V gene TRBV3-1 combines with J gene TRBJ1-5, with D perhaps matching TRBD1 (5 bases). Trimming pared 2 bases from V and 6 bases from J, leaving 8 bases between. The germline V gene has CDR1 LGHDT and CDR2 YNNKEL (reference sequence). This CDR3 contains 13 residues. The CDR3 loop reads CASSQRQGQPQHF. The CDR3 DNA reads TGTGCCAGCAGCCAAAGGCAGGGTCAGCCCCAGCATTTT.

Details on this clonotype: A much larger clone sits a single nucleotide away, making a read error possible. J is TRBJ2-7 and V is TRBV6-1; D is perhaps TRBD2 (6 bases). The V gene's germline CDR1 is MNHNS and CDR2 SASEGT. The CDR3 has 14 residues. The CDR3 sequence: CASKTRTRLYEQCF. The CDR3 DNA follows: TGTGCCAGCAAGACTAGAACAAGGTTGTACGAGCAGTGCTTC.

At least ten counts were recorded for this clonotype. The rearrangement joins TRBV5-1 to TRBJ1-5; D uncertain. From germline, CDR1 is SGHRS and CDR2 YFSETQ. This CDR3 spans 13 amino acids. Deletions cut 4 bases from V and 3 bases from J, with 8 bases between. The CDR3 DNA follows: TGCGCCAGCAGCCGGGAGATCAATCAGCCCCAGCATTTT. This translates into CASSREINQPQHF.

This clonotype showed up just a few times. CDR3: CATSGSGRIDEAFF. The CDR3, as DNA: TGTGCCACCAGTGGTAGCGGACGGATCGATGAAGCTTTCTTT. This chain links TRBV24-1 with TRBJ1-1; D is uncertain. Germline V gene lookup returns CDR1 KGHDR and CDR2 SFDVKD. Between the trimmed V and J ends, which lost 5 bases and 7 bases, there was a span of 16 bases. This CDR3 is 14 amino acids long.

There are a few counts of this clonotype. The genes are TRBV5-6 and TRBJ2-1; the match to TRBD2 covers 11 bases. Germline-derived CDR1 and CDR2 are SGHDT and YYEEEE. The ends lost 5 bases at V and 5 bases at J; junction bases unmatched: 3. There are 14 residues in the CDR3. CDR3 sequence (DNA): TGTGCCAGCAGATTAGCGGGGGGGGACAATGAGCAGTTCTTC. Translating it yields CASRLAGGDNEQFF.

This clonotype was seen only a few times. The chain carries TRBV30 and TRBJ2-4; D might be TRBD1 (5 bases). Looked up from germline, CDR1 is GTSNPN and CDR2 is SVGIG (reference sequence). The CDR3 is made up of 13 amino acids. V was trimmed by 2 bases and J by 8 bases, leaving 13 bases between them. The CDR3 region has the DNA TGTGCCTGGAGTCTTGGGGCGTCACACATTCAGTACTTC. It codes for CAWSLGASHIQYF.

This clonotype has more than one count but fewer than ten. Here the CDR3 reads CATSRDEGHQETQYF. CDR3 nucleotides: TGTGCCACCAGCAGAGATGAAGGGCACCAAGAGACCCAGTACTTC. This sequence joins TRBV15 and TRBJ2-5; D ambiguous. V lost 0 bases, J lost 0 bases, and 8 bases lay in between. The germline V gene has CDR1 LNHNV and CDR2 YYDKDF (reference sequence). The CDR3 loop spans 15 amino acids.

This clonotype was found a few times. The J gene is TRBJ2-5, the V gene TRBV28; 9 bases line up with TRBD2. V trimming: 1 base; J trimming: 6 bases; junction bases outside the gene matches: 6. Germline CDR1 and CDR2: MDHEN and SYDVKM. The CDR3 contains 15 residues. The CDR3 loop is CASSLSSGIVKTQYF. The CDR3 nucleotides are TGTGCCAGCAGTTTATCTAGCGGGATTGTAAAGACCCAGTACTTC. The full variable domain, rest sourced from reference TRBV28 and TRBJ2-5, is DVKVTQSSRYLVKRTGEKVFLECVQDMDHENMFWYRQDPGLGLRLIYFSYDVKMKEKGDIPEGYSVSREKKERFSLILESASTNQTSMYLCASSLSSGIVKTQYFGPGTRLLVL.

This clonotype was detected many times. V usage is TRBV27 and J usage is TRBJ2-1, with D perhaps matching TRBD2 (6 bases). This CDR3 has 15 amino acids. CDR1 and CDR2 from the germline V gene are MNHEY and SMNVEV (reference sequence). Trimming took 5 bases from V and 7 from J, leaving 18 bases between them. CDR3 sequence (DNA): TGTGCCAGCAGTCTCCTGCCCAGCGGAGGGAATGAGCAGTTCTTC. Translating gives CASSLLPSGGNEQFF.

This clonotype was counted many times. The J gene is TRBJ2-7, the V gene TRBV28; D may be TRBD2 (6 bases). The CDR3 consists of 17 residues. V was cut by 4 bases and J by 3 bases, with 22 bases left in between. Germline values: CDR1 MDHEN, CDR2 SYDVKM. CDR3 sequence reads: CASSSVGDSQKFYEQYF. Written as DNA, the CDR3 is TGTGCCAGCAGTTCGGTGGGGGACTCACAAAAGTTCTACGAGCAGTACTTC.

The sample holds many counts of this clonotype. The rearrangement uses TRBV28 and TRBJ1-6; D is unclear. Germline CDR1 and CDR2: MDHEN and SYDVKM. The V gene lost 6 bases and the J gene lost 8 bases, with 17 bases spanning the gap. CDR3 length: 15 residues. The CDR3 is CASRSRQSPDSPLHF. Here the CDR3 DNA reads TGTGCCAGCAGGTCCCGACAATCGCCTGATTCACCCCTCCACTTT.

The chain combines TRBV12-3 or TRBV12-4 with TRBJ2-2; D is unresolved. V was pared by 4 bases and J by 5 bases, with 8 bases between. CDR3 length equals 13 residues. The CDR3 protein is CASSSRQTGELFF. The CDR3 DNA follows: TGTGCCAGCAGTTCCAGACAAACCGGGGAGCTGTTTTTT.

For this clonotype: This clone may be a read error of a much larger clone one base away. This rearrangement joins TRBV12-3 or TRBV12-4 to TRBJ1-1; D ambiguous. This CDR3 has 13 residues. CDR3 sequence reads: CAGRRQINTEAFF. The CDR3 DNA is TGTGCCGGCAGACGGCAAATCAACACTGAAGCTTTCTTT.

This clonotype was seen just once. V usage is TRBV11-2 and J usage is TRBJ2-1, with D possibly TRBD2 on 6 matching bases. The CDR3 runs to 17 residues. Trimming cost V 1 base and J 2 bases, with 15 bases left between them. In germline, CDR1 is SGHAT, CDR2 FQNNGV. CDR3: CASSLAQRVTPYNEQFF. The CDR3 nucleotides are TGTGCCAGCAGCTTAGCGCAGCGGGTAACCCCCTACAATGAGCAGTTCTTC.

This clonotype was detected only a few times. The chain couples TRBV9 to TRBJ2-7, with 7 bases identical to TRBD2. V was clipped by 5 bases and J by 2 bases; unmatched bases: 4. Germline V gene lookup returns CDR1 SGDLS and CDR2 YYNGEE. The CDR3 consists of 13 residues. The CDR3 nucleotides read TGTGCCAGCAGTAGGGGACTAACCTACGAGCAGTACTTC. Residues: CASSRGLTYEQYF.

The table lists this clonotype with a few counts. This sequence joins TRBV30 and TRBJ2-7, with D perhaps being TRBD1 or TRBD2 (5 bases each). Trimming took 2 bases from V and 2 from J, leaving 13 bases between them. CDR3 length: 14 amino acids. CDR1 is GTSNPN, CDR2 SVGIG, per germline (reference sequence). CDR3 sequence reads: CAWSPGTATYEQYF. For the CDR3, the DNA is TGTGCCTGGAGTCCGGGGACGGCTACCTACGAGCAGTACTTC.

This clonotype was seen a few times. Given the absence of the conserved phenylalanine or tryptophan at the CDR3 end, a read error is likely. V is TRBV6-1 and J is TRBJ2-7; the D is unclear. V lost 8 bases, J lost 2 bases, and 10 bases lay in between. This CDR3 is built from 12 residues. Germline-derived CDR1 and CDR2 are MNHNS and SASEGT. CDR3 residues: CASSRTAYEQYL. DNA for the CDR3: TGTGCCAGCTCAAGAACAGCCTACGAGCAGTACCTC.

As for this clonotype: This could be a read error, since a much larger clone is one nucleotide away. The genes are TRBV12-5 and TRBJ1-2; 8 bases fit TRBD1. Per germline, CDR1 LGHNT and CDR2 FRNRAP. The V gene end was trimmed by 1 base and the J gene end by 7 bases; junction bases not matched to a gene: 14. The CDR3 is 17 residues long. The CDR3 here is CASGLDRTGWGWGGYTF. The CDR3 DNA follows: TGTGCTAGTGGTTTGGACCGGACAGGGTGGGGATGGGGTGGCTACACCTTC.

In regard to this clonotype: A read error may be the cause here, since a much bigger clone is one base away. This CDR3 is missing its conserved last phenylalanine or tryptophan, likely due to a read error. V is TRBV11-1 and J is TRBJ2-6; D remains unclear. CDR3 length: 15 residues. The V end was cut by 5 bases, the J end by 6 bases, with 14 bases between. Looked up from germline, CDR1 is SGHAT and CDR2 is FQDESV (reference sequence). CDR3 nucleotide sequence: TGTGCCAGCAGCAAACCAGCCTCCCAGGCCAACGTCCTGACTCTC. Protein product: CASSKPASQANVLTL.

This clonotype has at least ten counts. This sequence joins TRBV28 and TRBJ2-4; D possibly corresponds to TRBD2 (6 bases). The CDR3 runs to 12 residues. V was trimmed by 6 bases and J by 11 bases, leaving 14 bases between them. CDR1 and CDR2 from the germline V gene are MDHEN and SYDVKM. The CDR3 is CASSLNRDFQYF. Here the CDR3 DNA reads TGTGCCAGCAGCTTGAACCGGGACTTTCAGTACTTC.

The chain recombines TRBV5-1 with TRBJ2-7, with 12 positions matching TRBD2. This CDR3 region has 18 residues. Germline-derived CDR1 and CDR2 are SGHRS and YFSETQ. Unmatched junction bases numbered 8, after V lost 1 base and J lost 0 bases. CDR3 region: CASSLYGGLAGSSYEQYF. The CDR3 DNA reads TGCGCCAGCAGCTTGTATGGAGGACTAGCGGGATCCTCCTACGAGCAGTACTTC.

V and J are TRBV6-1 and TRBJ2-1, with 14 bases lining up with TRBD2. After removal of 5 bases from V and 7 bases from J, the junction contained 7 bases not matched to a gene. The CDR3 is 16 residues long. CDR1 is MNHNS, CDR2 SASEGT, per germline. CDR3 coding DNA: TGTGCCAGCAGTCGGACTAGCGGGAGGCCGGGGAATGAGCAGTTCTTC. Translating gives CASSRTSGRPGNEQFF.